This TCR beta chain came from a study of molecular identifiers for immune sequencing clone quantification. Concerning this clonotype: A read error may be the cause here, since a much bigger clone is one base away.

The CDR3 covers 19 residues. Looked up from germline, CDR1 is SGDLS and CDR2 is YYNGEE. The junction had 16 bases not matched to a gene; V was cut back by 2 bases and J by 1 base. Each CDR3 protein gets one entry after TCRdb re-called the PCR reads with MiXCR. The data show approximately 670,000 distinct CDR3 sequences, roughly 21% seen once. The sequence was obtained from a human donor in good health. Some libraries in this study had Jurkat cell RNA spiked in. This chain joins TRBV9 and TRBJ2-3; 7 bases fit TRBD1. The specimen sequenced was naive CD8+ T cells from blood, with Jurkat cell RNA spiked in. The subset denotes: FACS-sorted CD8+CD4-CCR7+CD45RA+ naive T cells. Here the CDR3 reads CASSVLTGKGPPGTDTQYF. The CDR3 bases are TGTGCCAGCAGCGTGCTGACAGGGAAGGGGCCCCCCGGCACAGATACGCAGTATTTT.